Below, 5 T cell receptor beta chains from the same sample are listed, as sequenced in a study of shared clonotypes between healthy human individuals (dated by TCRdb to the early 2020s). Library method: the immunoSEQ multiplex PCR assay. TCRdb limited this immuneACCESS table to in-frame rearrangements with V and J called. A share of clones is missing; checked studies link under half to unresolved V genes, and the rest is unexplained. Present in this sample are 2.3 million or so clones, 85% to 95% of which were seen just once. The ten largest clones capture about 0.39% of the sample. Sequencing was carried out using naive CD4+ T cells from PBMCs. The cell subset or site label for this specimen denotes: CD45RA+ positively selected. The origin of the receptors is a man younger than 30 in good health. Some clones in this sample may be carry-over from other donors' samples.

This chain uses TRBV5-5 with TRBJ1-5; no reliable D call. V gave up 1 base and J gave up 4 bases, with 9 bases separating them. Germline V CDR1 and CDR2: SGHKS, YYEKEE (reference sequence). The CDR3 is made up of 14 amino acids. The DNA for the CDR3 is TGTGCCAGCAGCTTGCAGGTACCAAATCAGCCCCAGCATTTT. As protein: CASSLQVPNQPQHF.

This chain uses TRBV28 with TRBJ1-3, with 8 bases aligning to TRBD1. From germline, CDR1 is MDHEN and CDR2 SYDVKM. V dropped 5 bases and J dropped 2; count of bases not matched to a gene: 5. This CDR3 spans 15 amino acids. The CDR3 DNA reads as TGTGCCAGCAGTCCCCTGACAGGGGCTGGAAACACCATATATTTT. Translating gives CASSPLTGAGNTIYF.

The V gene is TRBV5-1, the J gene TRBJ2-2, with 10 bases that match TRBD1. Germline V gene sequence: CDR1 SGHRS, CDR2 YFSETQ. The CDR3 extends over 16 amino acids. Trimming at V came to 0 bases and at J to 3 bases, leaving 2 bases not matched to a gene. The CDR3 nucleotides are TGCGCCAGCAGCTTGGTCGGGACAGGGGACACCGGGGAGCTGTTTTTT. The encoded protein is CASSLVGTGDTGELFF.

V gene TRBV23-1 combines with J gene TRBJ1-5, with TRBD1 identical over 7 bases. TRBV23-1 is an open reading frame whose function is uncertain. The CDR3 consists of 19 residues. V dropped 0 bases and J dropped 1; count of bases not matched to a gene: 12. The CDR3 loop reads CASSQSRGQKGLSNQPQHF. In nucleotides, the CDR3 is TGCGCCAGCAGTCAATCTAGGGGGCAGAAGGGGTTAAGCAATCAGCCCCAGCATTTT.

The chain links TRBV6-1 to TRBJ2-7, with D unresolved. The germline V gene encodes CDR1 MNHNS and CDR2 SASEGT. Trimming took 3 bases from V and 0 from J, leaving 15 bases between them. The CDR3 extends over 16 amino acids. CDR3: CASSEVADPSSYEQYF. The CDR3 DNA reads as TGTGCCAGCAGTGAGGTGGCGGACCCTAGCTCCTACGAGCAGTACTTC.